This entry is about one T cell receptor (beta chain). The antigen is undetermined. Looked up from germline, CDR1 is LGHDT and CDR2 is YNNKEL (reference sequence). The CDR3 is 20 amino acids. V lost 4 bases and J 5 bases, leaving 27 bases between the germline ends. Clones were sequenced by immunoSEQ multiplex PCR, and TCRdb holds only the in-frame ones, with some missing. The table has fewer than 85,000 clones, more than 70% seen once. The data derive from a study of T cell responses to AZD1222 COVID-19 vaccine. Study conclusions and caveats: Increased Spike-specific TCR breadth and depth were observed after two AZD1222 doses.

Sequencing was performed on peripheral blood, taken 28 days after the second dose of the MenACWY control vaccine. This receptor was identified in an adult who received the MenACWY meningococcal vaccine as a control. The V and J genes are TRBV3-1 (or the pseudogene TRBV3-2) and TRBJ2-6; tentatively, D is TRBD2 (7 bases). CDR3: CASSLSTTGRGLLWANVLTF. In DNA form, the CDR3 reads TGTGCCAGCAGCCTTTCCACAACGGGGAGGGGGTTGCTCTGGGCCAACGTCCTGACTTTC.